Listed here are 17 T cell receptor beta chains from one sample, sequenced in a study of T cells in Graves' hyperthyroidism and ophthalmopathy. Template material for amplifying TCR beta CDR3 regions consisted of RNA transcripts. With the HTBI primer set, the TCR CDR3 went through a first round of RT-PCR. TCRdb called the multiplex PCR reads again in MiXCR, with one record for every CDR3 protein. This repertoire shows around 350,000 distinct CDR3 sequences, roughly 25% found once; its top ten account for 70% to 75%. The sequenced sample consisted of blood. The receptors originated from a middle-aged man with Graves' hyperthyroidism.

There are a few counts of this clonotype. The V and J genes are TRBV6-1 and TRBJ1-3; TRBD1 is a possible D gene (6 bases). V was clipped by 5 bases and J by 0 bases, with 8 bases between them. Germline V gives CDR1 MNHNS, CDR2 SASEGT. The CDR3 spans 14 residues. In nucleotides, the CDR3 is TGTGCCAGCAGTACAGGGTCCTCTGGAAACACCATATATTTT. Residues: CASSTGSSGNTIYF.

The chain couples TRBV29-1 to TRBJ2-7; 13 bases line up with TRBD2. CDR1 SQVTM and CDR2 ANQGSEA come from the germline V gene. The CDR3 has 15 amino acids. J was trimmed by 2 bases and V by 6 bases; bases with no gene match: 7. In DNA, the CDR3 is TGCAGCGTCTACTCAGGGACTAGCGGGGCCTACGAGCAGTACTTC. As protein: CSVYSGTSGAYEQYF.

This chain joins TRBV10-2 and TRBJ2-3; D is perhaps TRBD2 (6 bases). Germline V lookup: CDR1 WSHSY, CDR2 SAAADI. The CDR3 is made up of 16 amino acids. Trimming removed 0 bases from V and 0 bases from J, with 10 bases in between. CDR3 amino acids: CASSESGGLSTDTQYF. The CDR3 coding sequence is TGCGCCAGCAGTGAGTCTGGAGGGCTTAGCACAGATACGCAGTATTTT.

V gene TRBV6-2 or TRBV6-3 combines with J gene TRBJ1-6, with unresolved D. CDR1 MNHEY and CDR2 SVGEGT come from the germline V gene. V lost 3 bases and J 1 base, leaving 13 bases between the germline ends. CDR3 length: 17 residues. CDR3 sequence reads: CASSYGVPLSYNSPLHF. The CDR3 bases are TGTGCCAGCAGTTATGGGGTACCACTTTCCTATAATTCACCCCTCCACTTT.

V gene TRBV15 combines with J gene TRBJ2-1, with TRBD1 matching 9 bases. V shed 3 bases, J shed 12 bases, and the junction held 9 bases outside the gene matches. Germline assignment: CDR1 LNHNV and CDR2 YYDKDF (reference sequence). The CDR3 is 14 residues long. DNA of the CDR3: TGTGCCACCAGCAGGGACAGGGGACTGGCAGTGCAGTTCTTC. Protein sequence: CATSRDRGLAVQFF.

V gene TRBV7-9 combines with J gene TRBJ2-3; D perhaps matches TRBD2 (7 bases). The length of the CDR3 is 15 residues. CDR1 and CDR2 (germline): SEHNR, FQNEAQ (reference sequence). V lost 5 bases and J lost 2, with 14 bases in between. The CDR3 DNA is TGTGCCAGCAGCATAGATGGGGGGGCCACAGATACGCAGTATTTT. This gives the protein CASSIDGGATDTQYF.

The V gene is TRBV5-6, the J gene TRBJ2-7; weak D call: TRBD2 (5 bases). CDR1 SGHDT and CDR2 YYEEEE come from the germline V gene. The V gene lost 0 bases and the J gene lost 0 bases, with 16 bases spanning the gap. The CDR3 is 17 amino acids. DNA of the CDR3: TGTGCCAGCAGCTTGGCCTATCGCGGGCAGCTCTCCTACGAGCAGTACTTC. This sequence encodes CASSLAYRGQLSYEQYF.

The genes are TRBV9 and TRBJ1-1; TRBD1 is a possible D gene (6 bases). V lost 3 bases and J 0 bases, leaving 15 bases between the germline ends. This CDR3 is 16 amino acids long. Germline CDR1 SGDLS, CDR2 YYNGEE. As DNA, the CDR3 is TGTGCCAGCAGCGAGACGACAGGTCTCCTGAACACTGAAGCTTTCTTT. Its protein product is CASSETTGLLNTEAFF.

The gene calls are TRBV5-5 and TRBJ1-3; a weak D match, TRBD1 (5 bases). Germline CDR1 is SGHKS and CDR2 is YYEKEE (reference sequence). The CDR3 contains 18 residues. Trimming took 0 bases from V and 2 from J, leaving 18 bases between them. This CDR3 reads CASSLGQTRLTTGNTIYF. DNA of the CDR3: TGTGCCAGCAGCTTGGGACAGACTCGCCTGACCACTGGAAACACCATATATTTT.

This clonotype was detected ten times or more. The chain links TRBV4-1 to TRBJ2-7; D remains unclear. The CDR3 loop spans 14 amino acids. Germline loops: CDR1 MGHRA, CDR2 YSYEKL. V was clipped by 0 bases and J by 1 base, with 7 bases between them. The CDR3 here is CASSQESGSYEQYF. The CDR3 nucleotides read TGCGCCAGCAGCCAAGAGTCAGGTTCCTACGAGCAGTACTTC.

The J gene is TRBJ2-6, the V gene TRBV3-1; 7 bases fit TRBD1. The junction had 4 bases not matched to a gene; V was cut back by 6 bases and J by 2 bases. In germline, CDR1 is LGHDT, CDR2 YNNKEL (reference sequence). CDR3 length: 15 residues. This CDR3 reads CASRSTGAGANVLTF. CDR3 nucleotide sequence: TGTGCCAGCAGGTCCACAGGGGCTGGGGCCAACGTCCTGACTTTC. Full variable domain (missing parts from reference TRBV3-1 and TRBJ2-6): DTAVSQTPKYLVTQMGNDKSIKCEQNLGHDTMYWYKQDSKKFLKIMFSYNNKELIINETVPNRFSPKSPDKAHLNLHINSLELGDSAVYFCASRSTGAGANVLTFGAGSRLTVL.

This clonotype was observed many times. This sequence joins TRBV27 and TRBJ2-7; TRBD1 agrees at 7 bases. V dropped 4 bases and J dropped 4; count of bases not matched to a gene: 13. Germline V CDR1 and CDR2: MNHEY, SMNVEV (reference sequence). The CDR3 extends over 16 amino acids. Here the CDR3 reads CASSSSLTGKRYEQYF. CDR3 bases: TGTGCCAGCAGTTCAAGCCTGACAGGGAAAAGGTACGAGCAGTACTTC.

This clonotype has just a few counts. The CDR3 protein is CASSRKGGETQYF. The CDR3 nucleotides are TGTGCCAGCAGTCGAAAGGGAGGAGAGACCCAGTACTTC. The chain carries TRBV14 and TRBJ2-5, with TRBD2 as a possible D gene (6 bases). V was cut by 6 bases and J by 4 bases, with 12 bases left in between. CDR1 and CDR2 (germline): SGHDN, FVKESK. The CDR3 length is 13 residues.

The table lists this clonotype with many counts. The CDR3 protein is CASSHMASGNREQFF. The CDR3 DNA sequence: TGTGCCAGCAGCCATATGGCTAGCGGGAATCGTGAGCAGTTCTTC. V usage is TRBV3-1 and J usage is TRBJ2-1; 9 nucleotides line up with TRBD2. Germline CDR1 and CDR2: LGHDT and YNNKEL (reference sequence). Trimming cost V 3 bases and J 9 bases; bases outside gene matches: 9. The CDR3 sequence is 15 residues long.

This rearrangement joins TRBV12-5 to TRBJ2-2, with D hard to call. The V end lost 5 bases, the J end lost 8 bases, and 12 bases lay between the germline ends. This CDR3 is 13 amino acids long. From germline, CDR1 is LGHNT and CDR2 FRNRAP. This CDR3 is CASGQPLVGELFF. The CDR3 nucleotides read TGTGCTAGTGGTCAACCCCTAGTTGGGGAGCTGTTTTTT.

The chain is built from TRBV7-6 and TRBJ2-7; perhaps TRBD2 as D (5 bases). The germline V and J ends were trimmed by 2 bases and 6 bases, with 14 bases remaining between them. The germline gives CDR1 SGHVS, CDR2 FNYEAQ. CDR3 length equals 14 residues. The CDR3 nucleotides read TGTGCCAGCAGCTTATCCGGGGTTGGACTCGAGCAGTACTTC. Amino acid sequence: CASSLSGVGLEQYF.

The V call is TRBV6-1, the J call TRBJ2-3; D is possibly TRBD1 or TRBD2 (5 bases each). The germline V gene encodes CDR1 MNHNS and CDR2 SASEGT. The V end was cut by 2 bases, the J end by 4 bases, with 10 bases between. The CDR3 totals 14 residues. The CDR3 loop is CASSERGAADTQYF. The DNA for the CDR3 is TGTGCCAGCAGTGAACGGGGCGCGGCAGATACGCAGTATTTT.